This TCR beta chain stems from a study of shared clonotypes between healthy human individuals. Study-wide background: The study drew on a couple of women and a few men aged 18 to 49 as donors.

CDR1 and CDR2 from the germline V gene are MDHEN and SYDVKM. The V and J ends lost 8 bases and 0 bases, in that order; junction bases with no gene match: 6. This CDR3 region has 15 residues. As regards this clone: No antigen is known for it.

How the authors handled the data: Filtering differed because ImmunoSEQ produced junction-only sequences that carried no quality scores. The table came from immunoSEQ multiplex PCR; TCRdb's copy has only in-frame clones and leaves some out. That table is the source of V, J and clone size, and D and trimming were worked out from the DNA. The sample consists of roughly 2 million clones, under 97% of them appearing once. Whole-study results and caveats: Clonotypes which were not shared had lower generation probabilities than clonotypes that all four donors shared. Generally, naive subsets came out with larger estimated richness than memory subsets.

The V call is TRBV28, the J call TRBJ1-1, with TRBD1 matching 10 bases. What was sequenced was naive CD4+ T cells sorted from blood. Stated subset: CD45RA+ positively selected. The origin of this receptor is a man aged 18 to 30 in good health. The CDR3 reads CASLGTGEMNTEAFF. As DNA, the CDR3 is TGTGCCAGCCTTGGGACAGGGGAAATGAACACTGAAGCTTTCTTT.